One sample yielded the 4 T cell receptor beta chains listed below, sequenced in a study of blood T cell repertoires in COVID-19. Clones were sequenced by immunoSEQ multiplex PCR, and TCRdb holds only the in-frame ones, with some missing. The repertoire holds approximately 70,000 clones, with 80% as singletons. The sample taken for sequencing was peripheral blood. Receptors originate from a man aged 65 to 79 who had recovered from COVID-19.

V is TRBV5-1 and J is TRBJ1-4, with 9 bases fitting TRBD1. The CDR3 totals 16 residues. V trimming: 4 bases; J trimming: 5 bases; junction bases outside the gene matches: 9. Germline V CDR1 and CDR2: SGHRS, YFSETQ. The CDR3 DNA is TGCGCCAGCAGCCAACTCCCGGGACAGGGAAATGAAAAACTGTTTTTT. Translated, it gives CASSQLPGQGNEKLFF.

The J gene is TRBJ2-6, the V gene TRBV9; D remains unclear. Germline CDR1 reads SGDLS; CDR2 reads YYNGEE. CDR3 length: 14 amino acids. Deletions cut 4 bases from V and 3 bases from J, with 8 bases between. The CDR3 sequence is CASSPYFGANVLTF. CDR3 nucleotides: TGTGCCAGCAGCCCGTACTTTGGGGCCAACGTCCTGACTTTC.

The rearrangement links TRBV9 to TRBJ2-7; 7 bases fit TRBD1. CDR3 length: 15 amino acids. From germline, CDR1 is SGDLS and CDR2 YYNGEE. V was clipped by 4 bases and J by 1 base; unmatched bases: 8. The CDR3 DNA is TGTGCCAGCAGCCCTAGAGGGACAGCGTCCTACGAGCAGTACTTC. It translates to CASSPRGTASYEQYF.

Here the CDR3 reads CASSPLSGGGETQYF. The CDR3 DNA follows: TGTGCCAGCAGCCCCCTGAGTGGAGGAGGCGAGACCCAGTACTTC. The genes are TRBV7-7 and TRBJ2-5; D may be TRBD2 (5 bases). Per germline, CDR1 SSHAT and CDR2 FNYEAQ (reference sequence). The CDR3 runs 15 residues. Trimming pared 5 bases from V and 5 bases from J, leaving 18 bases between.